Included here is one TCR beta chain sequence, with context. Its antigen is undetermined. This sample is part of a study of shared clonotypes between healthy human individuals. About the study: Donor composition was two women and three men, aged 18 to 49. General observations from the study: Larger richness was generally estimated for naive than memory subsets.

A split of CD4+ cells into CD45RA+ naive and CD45RA-negative memory subsets was performed. The table came from immunoSEQ multiplex PCR; TCRdb's copy has only in-frame clones and leaves some out. This sample has some 2 million clones, with 95% found just once. Specimen: naive CD4+ T cells sorted from blood. Documented subset: CD45RA+ positively selected. The sequence was collected from a man aged 18 to 35 in good health.

The chain's CDR3 is CASSQDGVTEAFF. In DNA, the CDR3 is TGCGCCAGCAGTCAAGACGGGGTCACTGAAGCTTTCTTT. The chain employs TRBV5-1 and TRBJ1-1; D uncertain. Trimming shortened V by 5 bases and J by 4 bases, and 12 bases separated the two germline ends. The length of the CDR3 is 13 residues. Germline CDR1 SGHRS, CDR2 YFSETQ.